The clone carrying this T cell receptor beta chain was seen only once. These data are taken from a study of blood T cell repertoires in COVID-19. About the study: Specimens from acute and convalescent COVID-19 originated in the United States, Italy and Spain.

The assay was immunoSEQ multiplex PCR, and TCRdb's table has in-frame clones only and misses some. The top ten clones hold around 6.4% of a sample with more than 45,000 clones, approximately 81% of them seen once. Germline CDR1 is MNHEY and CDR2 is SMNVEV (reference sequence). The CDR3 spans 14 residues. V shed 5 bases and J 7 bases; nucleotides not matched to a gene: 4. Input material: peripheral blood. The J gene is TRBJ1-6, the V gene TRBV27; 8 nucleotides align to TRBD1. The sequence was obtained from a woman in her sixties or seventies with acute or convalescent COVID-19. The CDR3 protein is CASSPYRGNSPLHF. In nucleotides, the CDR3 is TGTGCCAGCAGTCCCTACAGGGGGAATTCACCCCTCCACTTT.